One sample yielded the 12 T cell receptor beta chains listed below, sequenced in a study of blood T cell repertoires in COVID-19. The repertoire was sequenced with immunoSEQ multiplex PCR; TCRdb's copy has only in-frame clones and lacks some. The repertoire includes around 28,000 clones, about 80% of them detected once, and 40% sits in the top ten. Sequencing used peripheral blood. Receptors were obtained from a man between 65 and 85 years old with acute or convalescent COVID-19.

The chain carries TRBV7-9 and TRBJ1-4; 9 bases agree with TRBD1. The CDR3 has 15 amino acids. Germline trimming cut 5 bases from V and 6 bases from J; bases unmatched to any gene: 7. Germline V gene data show CDR1 as SEHNR and CDR2 as FQNEAQ (reference sequence). CDR3: CASSPRGTGHEKLFF. In nucleotides, the CDR3 is TGTGCCAGCAGCCCCAGGGGGACAGGGCATGAAAAACTGTTTTTT.

The chain has TRBV19 and TRBJ2-7; the match to TRBD1 covers 10 bases. V gave up 5 bases and J gave up 5 bases; unmatched junction bases: 12. The CDR3 has 16 residues. Germline V gives CDR1 LNHDA, CDR2 SQIVND (reference sequence). This chain's CDR3 is CASSARTGGLLDEQYF. In DNA, the CDR3 is TGTGCCAGTAGTGCCCGGACAGGGGGGTTACTCGACGAGCAGTACTTC. Full variable domain (rest looked up from reference TRBV19 and TRBJ2-7): DGGITQSPKYLFRKEGQNVTLSCEQNLNHDAMYWYRQDPGQGLRLIYYSQIVNDFQKGDIAEGYSVSREKKESFPLTVTSAQKNPTAFYLCASSARTGGLLDEQYFGPGTRLTVT.

This clone has just one count. The gene calls are TRBV7-6 and TRBJ2-3; the match to TRBD1 covers 10 bases. V trimming: 1 base; J trimming: 4 bases; junction bases outside the gene matches: 2. From germline, CDR1 is SGHVS and CDR2 FNYEAQ. The CDR3 is 15 amino acids. The CDR3 loop reads CASSLDGTGADTQYF. As DNA, the CDR3 is TGTGCCAGCAGCTTAGACGGGACAGGGGCAGATACGCAGTATTTT.

The J gene is TRBJ2-7, the V gene TRBV18; 8 positions agree with TRBD2. This CDR3 region has 16 residues. Germline CDR1 is KGHSH and CDR2 is LQKENI. V gave up 2 bases and J gave up 7 bases; unmatched junction bases: 13. CDR3: CASSPISASGGGEQYF. In nucleotides, the CDR3 is TGTGCCAGCTCACCAATTAGTGCCAGCGGGGGTGGTGAGCAGTACTTC.

V and J are TRBV6-5 and TRBJ2-2; 7 bases align to TRBD1. The CDR3 runs 15 residues. CDR1 MNHEY and CDR2 SVGAGI come from the germline V gene. V dropped 7 bases and J dropped 7; count of bases not matched to a gene: 12. The CDR3 region is CASTPKTGRNGELFF. The DNA of the CDR3 is TGTGCCAGCACCCCTAAGACAGGGCGGAACGGGGAGCTGTTTTTT.

The rearrangement joins TRBV6-1 to TRBJ2-3, with 7 positions matching TRBD1. Germline CDR1 MNHNS, CDR2 SASEGT. V shed 5 bases, J shed 7 bases, and the junction held 3 bases outside the gene matches. The CDR3 has 12 amino acids. CDR3 amino acids: CASSPRGNTQYF. The CDR3, as DNA: TGTGCCAGCAGTCCCAGGGGGAATACGCAGTATTTT.

The rearrangement joins TRBV4-2 to TRBJ2-3; maybe TRBD2 (6 bases). The CDR3 has 17 amino acids. In germline, CDR1 is LGHNA, CDR2 YNFKEQ. V lost 0 bases, J lost 1 base, and 14 bases lay in between. CDR3 nucleotide sequence: TGTGCCAGCAGCCAAGATAAAGGGATAGCGGGCACAGATACGCAGTATTTT. This sequence encodes CASSQDKGIAGTDTQYF.

V and J are TRBV6-5 and TRBJ1-1; D is ambiguous. V lost 6 bases and J lost 8, with 13 bases in between. Germline-derived CDR1 and CDR2 are MNHEY and SVGAGI. This CDR3 has 12 amino acids. CDR3 region: CASSRRGAEAFF. CDR3 DNA: TGTGCCAGCAGCCGCCGGGGAGCAGAAGCTTTCTTT.

This chain links TRBV2 with TRBJ2-1; 8 bases are a match to TRBD2. Unmatched junction bases numbered 8, after V lost 10 bases and J lost 3 bases. Per germline, CDR1 SNHLY and CDR2 FYNNEI. This CDR3 region has 14 residues. The CDR3 here is CATALADLYNEQFF. In DNA, the CDR3 is TGTGCCACGGCACTAGCGGATCTCTACAATGAGCAGTTCTTC. Variable domain in full (rest from reference TRBV2 and TRBJ2-1): EPEVTQTPSHQVTQMGQEVILRCVPISNHLYFYWYRQILGQKVEFLVSFYNNEISEKSEIFDDQFSVERPDGSNFTLKIRSTKLEDSAMYFCATALADLYNEQFFGPGTRLTVL.

The J gene is TRBJ1-5, the V gene TRBV6-2 or TRBV6-3, with TRBD1 matching 7 bases. V gave up 0 bases and J gave up 4 bases; unmatched junction bases: 6. The germline V gene has CDR1 MNHEY and CDR2 SVGEGT. This CDR3 has 16 residues. The CDR3 reads CASSYSDTGVNQPQHF. The CDR3 nucleotides are TGTGCCAGCAGTTACTCGGATACAGGGGTGAATCAGCCCCAGCATTTT.

The rearrangement links TRBV7-3 to TRBJ2-1, with TRBD2 matching 13 bases. CDR1 and CDR2 from the germline V gene are SGHTA and FQGTGA. With V trimmed by 5 bases and J by 0 bases, 13 bases remained unmatched. The CDR3 consists of 20 residues. The CDR3 sequence: CASSPRETSGGSISYNEQFF. The CDR3 DNA reads TGTGCCAGCAGCCCCAGGGAGACTAGCGGGGGGAGTATCTCCTACAATGAGCAGTTCTTC.

CDR3 protein: CASRYGTGAIPATDTQYF. The CDR3 DNA reads TGTGCCAGCAGGTACGGGACAGGAGCAATCCCCGCCACAGATACGCAGTATTTT. The chain has TRBV6-2 or TRBV6-3 and TRBJ2-3; 8 positions agree with TRBD1. CDR3 length: 18 amino acids. With 6 bases clipped from V and 2 bases from J, the junction kept 16 bases outside the gene matches. CDR1 and CDR2 (germline): MNHEY, SVGEGT.